This T cell receptor beta chain was found in a study of cytomegalovirus exposure and HLA in healthy donors. PCR employed 60 Vbeta and 13 Jbeta primers. Profiling relied on immunoSEQ multiplex PCR, and the TCRdb table lists in-frame clones only, not all of them. The sample includes around 39,000 clones, 70% to 80% of them seen just once. The sequencing input was PBMCs. The clonotype originates from a man aged 25-45 years in good health and CMV-seronegative.

The DNA for the CDR3 is TGCGCCAGCAGCCAGGAACTAGCGGGAGGGCCTAATGAGCAGTTCTTC. Residues: CASSQELAGGPNEQFF. The chain joins TRBV4-1 to TRBJ2-1; 13 positions match TRBD2. In germline, CDR1 is MGHRA, CDR2 YSYEKL. V trimming: 3 bases; J trimming: 7 bases; junction bases outside the gene matches: 6. The CDR3 totals 16 residues.